Each of the 18 T cell receptor beta chains below was sequenced from the same sample in a study of Graves' ophthalmopathy and Graves' hyperthyroidism. The authors amplified TCR beta CDR3 regions, and they did so from RNA transcripts for repertoire sequencing. Investigators did first-round RT-PCR with HTBI primers, then second-round multiplex PCR. TCRdb recomputed calls from the multiplex PCR reads with MiXCR, one row per CDR3 protein. The sample holds about 390,000 distinct CDR3 sequences, roughly 15% seen once. Input material: peripheral blood. These receptors originate from an adult woman with stable Graves' hyperthyroidism.

The chain uses TRBV6-2 or TRBV6-3 and TRBJ1-1, with D tentatively TRBD1 (6 bases). Trimming removed 6 bases at V and 5 bases at J, with 16 bases between. The CDR3 runs 14 residues. Germline V CDR1 and CDR2: MNHEY, SVGEGT. The CDR3 DNA is TGTGCCAGCAGACACTACAGGGATCGAACTGAAGCTTTCTTT. Residues: CASRHYRDRTEAFF.

This chain joins TRBV5-1 and TRBJ2-6; D is unclear. The CDR3 is 15 amino acids. Germline V gives CDR1 SGHRS, CDR2 YFSETQ. V was shortened by 7 bases and J by 1 base, with 12 bases between the two germline ends. In DNA form, the CDR3 reads TGCGCCAGCGGCCTGGCTGCGTCTGGGGCCAACGTCCTGACTTTC. Its protein product is CASGLAASGANVLTF.

As concerns this clonotype: Since a much larger clone is just one base distant, this may be a read error. This rearrangement joins TRBV11-2 to TRBJ2-7, with 9 bases identical to TRBD2. Germline V lookup: CDR1 SGHAT, CDR2 FQNNGV. This CDR3 contains 16 residues. CDR3 loop: CASSLVSGRPFYERYF. CDR3 in DNA: TGTGCCAGCAGCTTAGTGAGCGGGAGGCCGTTCTACGAGCGGTACTTC.

This clonotype was detected a few times. V usage is TRBV5-1 and J usage is TRBJ2-5, with TRBD2 matching over 9 bases. The CDR3 is made up of 19 amino acids. Trimming at V came to 3 bases and at J to 5 bases, leaving 20 bases not matched to a gene. Germline loops: CDR1 SGHRS, CDR2 YFSETQ. The CDR3 region has the DNA TGCGCCAGCAGCTCGGGCGGTAGCGGGAGATGGGGCCTAGGGGAGACCCAGTACTTC. It codes for CASSSGGSGRWGLGETQYF.

This clonotype was found many times. The chain uses TRBV12-3 or TRBV12-4 and TRBJ2-5, with a weak D call TRBD1 (6 bases). This CDR3 contains 15 residues. Trimming removed 2 bases at V and 9 bases at J, with 19 bases between. Written as DNA, the CDR3 is TGTGCCAGCAGTTTAAGGGGCCAGGGGTCCGGGGCCCAGTACTTC. Protein: CASSLRGQGSGAQYF.

There are many counts of this clonotype. V and J are TRBV28 and TRBJ2-2; 11 bases align to TRBD2. CDR3 length: 17 residues. V was clipped by 3 bases and J by 6 bases; unmatched bases: 9. Per germline, CDR1 MDHEN and CDR2 SYDVKM. In nucleotides, the CDR3 is TGTGCCAGCAGTTTCGTACTAGCGGGAGTAAGGGCCGGGGAGCTGTTTTTT. Translated: CASSFVLAGVRAGELFF.

This clonotype was seen only a few times. This chain uses TRBV2 with TRBJ1-1, with D unclear. Looked up from germline, CDR1 is SNHLY and CDR2 is FYNNEI. The CDR3 is 11 residues long. The V end was cut by 7 bases, the J end by 12 bases, with 15 bases between. The CDR3 is CASTPGIESFF. In DNA form, the CDR3 reads TGTGCCAGCACCCCCGGTATTGAGTCTTTCTTT.

This clonotype occurred many times. This rearrangement joins TRBV12-3 or TRBV12-4 to TRBJ1-1; 7 bases match TRBD1. V lost 2 bases and J lost 4; bases outside the gene matches: 4. There are 14 residues in the CDR3. The CDR3 region is CASSLSRGSTEAFF. The CDR3 bases are TGTGCCAGCAGTTTAAGCAGGGGGAGCACTGAAGCTTTCTTT.

This clonotype has just one count. The chain couples TRBV10-3 to TRBJ1-2; TRBD1 aligns across 9 bases. The CDR3 sequence is 15 residues long. Germline V lookup: CDR1 ENHRY, CDR2 SYGVKD. V trimming: 2 bases; J trimming: 6 bases; junction bases outside the gene matches: 7. CDR3 sequence (DNA): TGTGCCATCAGTGAGAGGACCGGGACAGGGAATGGCTACACCTTC. Amino acid sequence: CAISERTGTGNGYTF.

Comments on this clonotype: It may be a read error: a sequence one base away is much more abundant. Because the CDR3 is missing its conserved closing phenylalanine or tryptophan, this is likely a read error. The J gene is TRBJ1-5, the V gene TRBV28, with unresolved D. CDR3 length: 12 residues. Deletions cut 8 bases from V and 8 bases from J, with 13 bases between. Germline V CDR1 and CDR2: MDHEN, SYDVKM. The CDR3 nucleotides read TGTGCCAGCCGGCAGGCAGCCAAGCCCCAGCATTTG. Translation gives CASRQAAKPQHL.

The chain combines TRBV11-1 with TRBJ2-5, with 7 bases fitting TRBD2. V was clipped by 7 bases and J by 3 bases; unmatched bases: 20. This CDR3 is built from 18 residues. Germline loops: CDR1 SGHAT, CDR2 FQDESV (reference sequence). CDR3 residues: CASTLLLMPGGGEETQYF. Here the CDR3 DNA reads TGTGCCAGCACCCTTTTGTTAATGCCGGGGGGAGGAGAAGAGACCCAGTACTTC.

This clonotype was detected ten times or more. V is TRBV6-1 and J is TRBJ2-7; TRBD2 matches at 11 bases. The CDR3 consists of 15 residues. The ends lost 5 bases at V and 2 bases at J; junction bases unmatched: 5. CDR1 MNHNS and CDR2 SASEGT come from the germline V gene. The CDR3 nucleotides are TGTGCCAGCAGTCAACTAGCGGGAGCAACCTACGAGCAGTACTTC. It is translated as CASSQLAGATYEQYF.

Note on this clonotype: A much bigger clone sits one base away, suggesting this may be a read error. The V and J genes are TRBV12-3 or TRBV12-4 and TRBJ2-1, with 9 bases aligning to TRBD2. The junction had 12 bases not matched to a gene; V was cut back by 6 bases and J by 0 bases. This CDR3 contains 18 residues. CDR3 nucleotide sequence: TGTGCCAGCAGCGGGACTAGCAGGAGGATTAGCTCCTACAATGAGCAGTTCTTC. This gives the protein CASSGTSRRISSYNEQFF.

There are many counts of this clonotype. The chain couples TRBV29-1 to TRBJ2-7, with a tentative D call TRBD2 (7 bases). The CDR3 covers 13 residues. V shed 5 bases and J shed 4 bases, with 15 bases lying between them. Germline V gene lookup returns CDR1 SQVTM and CDR2 ANQGSEA. The CDR3 DNA reads as TGCAGCGTTCTCGGTGGGAGGGGGTACGAGCAGTACTTC. Its translation is CSVLGGRGYEQYF.

At least ten counts were recorded for this clonotype. This chain's CDR3 is CASVWTSGGSYEQYF. Written as DNA, the CDR3 is TGTGCCAGCGTTTGGACTAGCGGGGGTTCCTACGAGCAGTACTTC. The rearrangement joins TRBV28 to TRBJ2-7; 13 nucleotides match TRBD2. The CDR3 runs 15 residues. Per the germline V gene, CDR1 is MDHEN and CDR2 is SYDVKM. V lost 8 bases and J lost 1; bases outside the gene matches: 5.

This clonotype has a count of ten or more. The chain joins TRBV27 to TRBJ2-5, with D unclear. The germline gives CDR1 MNHEY, CDR2 SMNVEV (reference sequence). The CDR3 is 14 amino acids. With 5 bases removed from V and 5 bases from J, the gap between germline ends came to 15 bases. The CDR3 loop reads CASSTTTLGETQYF. As DNA, the CDR3 is TGTGCCAGCAGTACAACTACCTTGGGGGAGACCCAGTACTTC.

This clonotype was detected many times. V is TRBV29-1 and J is TRBJ1-5, with D possibly TRBD1 on 6 matching bases. The germline V and J ends were trimmed by 3 bases and 5 bases, with 14 bases remaining between them. The CDR3 is made up of 14 amino acids. Germline V lookup: CDR1 SQVTM, CDR2 ANQGSEA. This chain's CDR3 is CSVDKGGVDQPQHF. The CDR3 DNA reads TGCAGCGTTGATAAGGGGGGTGTGGATCAGCCCCAGCATTTT.

This clonotype has just a few counts. The chain carries TRBV7-2 and TRBJ2-5; no clear D. Germline CDR1 SGHTA, CDR2 FQGNSA. The CDR3 has 15 amino acids. V lost 4 bases and J lost 5, with 17 bases in between. In DNA form, the CDR3 reads TGTGCCAGCAGCTCCCTCCGTGGTCCGGCGGAGACCCAGTACTTC. Translation gives CASSSLRGPAETQYF.